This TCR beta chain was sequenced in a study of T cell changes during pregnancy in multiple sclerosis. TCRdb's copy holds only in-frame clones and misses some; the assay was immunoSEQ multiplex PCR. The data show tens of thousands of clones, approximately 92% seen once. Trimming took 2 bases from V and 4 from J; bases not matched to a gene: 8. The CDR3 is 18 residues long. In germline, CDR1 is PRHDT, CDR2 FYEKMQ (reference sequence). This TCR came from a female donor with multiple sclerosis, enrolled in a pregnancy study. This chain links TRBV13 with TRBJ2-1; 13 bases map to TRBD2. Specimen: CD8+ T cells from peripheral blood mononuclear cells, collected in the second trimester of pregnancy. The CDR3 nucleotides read TGTGCCAGCAGCTTAAGACTAGCGGGGGGAACCCCTTACAATGAGCAGTTCTTC. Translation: CASSLRLAGGTPYNEQFF.